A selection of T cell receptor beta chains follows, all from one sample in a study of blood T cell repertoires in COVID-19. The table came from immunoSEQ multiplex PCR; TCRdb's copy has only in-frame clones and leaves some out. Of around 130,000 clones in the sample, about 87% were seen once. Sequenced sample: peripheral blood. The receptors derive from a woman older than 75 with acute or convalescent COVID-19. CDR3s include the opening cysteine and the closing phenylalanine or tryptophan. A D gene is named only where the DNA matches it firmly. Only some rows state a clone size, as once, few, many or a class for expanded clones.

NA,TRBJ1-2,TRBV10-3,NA,TGTGCCATAGAACCCAGGGCTAACTATGGCTACACCTTC,CAIEPRANYGYTF
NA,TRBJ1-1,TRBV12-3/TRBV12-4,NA,TGTGCCAGCAGTTTACAGGGGAACACTGAAGCTTTCTTT,CASSLQGNTEAFF
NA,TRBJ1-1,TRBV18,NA,TGTGCCAGCTCACCCAGTAATAATGAAGCTTTCTTT,CASSPSNNEAFF
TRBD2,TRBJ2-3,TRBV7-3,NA,TGTGCCAGCAGCTTTTTCGGGGGGGACACAGATACGCAGTATTTT,CASSFFGGDTDTQYF
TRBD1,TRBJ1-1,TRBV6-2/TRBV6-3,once,TGTGCCAGCAGTTTCTACAGGGGGCCTGAAGCTTTCTTT,CASSFYRGPEAFF
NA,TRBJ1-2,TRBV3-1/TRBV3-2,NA,TGTGCCAGCAGCCCTTTGACAGGAGTCCCTAACTATGGCTACACCTTC,CASSPLTGVPNYGYTF
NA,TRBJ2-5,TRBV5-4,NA,TGTGCCAGCAGCTTGGCCCAGATCCAAGAGACCCAGTACTTC,CASSLAQIQETQYF
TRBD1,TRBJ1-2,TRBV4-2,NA,TGTGCCAGCAGCCCCCAGGCTAGGGGGCAGGATGGCTATGGCTACACCTTC,CASSPQARGQDGYGYTF
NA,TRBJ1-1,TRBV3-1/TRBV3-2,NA,TGTGCCAGCAGCCAACGCGCTCGGGAGGGTGAAGCTTTCTTT,CASSQRAREGEAFF
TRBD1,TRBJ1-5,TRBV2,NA,TGTGCCAGCAGTGAAGCGCTTCGGACAGGGGGTTGGCAGCCCCAGCATTTT,CASSEALRTGGWQPQHF
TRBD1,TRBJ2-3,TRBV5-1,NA,TGCGCCAGCAGCAGCATACCGACAGGGGGTAGCACAGATACGCAGTATTTT,CASSSIPTGGSTDTQYF